Listed below are T cell receptor beta chains from one sample, sequenced in a study of regulatory T cells in long-lasting Graves disease. TCRdb called the multiplex PCR reads again in MiXCR, with one record for every CDR3 protein. Altogether hundreds of thousands of distinct CDR3 sequences are present, approximately 12% being singletons, with the ten largest covering more than 8%. These same records also appear under a second study, on T cells in Graves' hyperthyroidism and ophthalmopathy.

Specimen: peripheral blood mononuclear cells (PBMCs), collected at new diagnosis, from a patient treated with antithyroid drugs. The receptors come from a woman aged 30 to 39 with Graves disease. Both conserved end residues are part of each CDR3. The order of the fields is D gene, J gene, V gene, clone size, CDR3 DNA, CDR3 protein. The D gene is left open where the match is weak. A clone size is listed for some rows: how often the clone was seen (once, few, many), or a class if it is expanded.

TRBD1 TRBJ2-1 TRBV19 NA TGTGCCAGTAGTACCGGGACAGTCAACAATGAGCAGTTCTTC CASSTGTVNNEQFF
NA TRBJ2-7 TRBV24-1 many TGTGCCACCGACATAAGGGCTCACGAGCAGTACTTC CATDIRAHEQYF
TRBD2 TRBJ2-3 TRBV30 NA TGTGCCTGGAGTGTAAATAGCGGGAGAACAGATACGCAGTATTTT CAWSVNSGRTDTQYF
TRBD2 TRBJ2-1 TRBV7-2 many TGTGCCAGCAGCTTAGAAGCGGGAGGGTACAATGAGCAGTTCTTC CASSLEAGGYNEQFF
TRBD1 TRBJ2-1 TRBV5-1 many TGCGCCAGCAGCTCCTACCGGGACAGGGGGTTCAATGAGCAGTTCTTC CASSSYRDRGFNEQFF
NA TRBJ1-6 TRBV12-3/TRBV12-4 many TGTGCCAGCAGATTGGGACGGAGGTATAATTCACCCCTCCACTTT CASRLGRRYNSPLHF
NA TRBJ2-5 TRBV7-2 many TGTGCCAGCAGCCGCGACAGGAAAGAGACCCAGTACTTC CASSRDRKETQYF
TRBD1 TRBJ1-1 TRBV5-4 NA TGTGCCAGCAGCATATTCCCGGGACAGGGGAACACTGAAGCTTTCTTT CASSIFPGQGNTEAFF
TRBD1 TRBJ1-2 TRBV24-1 many TGTGCCACCAGTGACCCCGGACAGGGGGCCAACTATGGCTACACCTTC CATSDPGQGANYGYTF
NA TRBJ2-3 TRBV4-1 many TGCGCCAGCAGCCACCTCCTATCCCGTTATCTAACAGATACGCAGTATTTT CASSHLLSRYLTDTQYF
NA TRBJ2-5 TRBV19 many TGTGCCAGTAGTGTGACCCCCGGGGGAACGAAGACCCAGTACTTC CASSVTPGGTKTQYF
TRBD2 TRBJ2-7 TRBV12-3/TRBV12-4 NA TGTGCCAGCAGTCCAGGGACTAGCGACAGTTACGAGCAGTACTTC CASSPGTSDSYEQYF
NA TRBJ2-3 TRBV20-1 many TGCAGTGCTAGGGCTACCCAGGGGTCGGCAGATACGCAGTATTTT CSARATQGSADTQYF
TRBD1 TRBJ1-3 TRBV3-1 NA TGTGCCAGCAGCCTAAGGCAGGGGGCCGGGAACACCATATATTTT CASSLRQGAGNTIYF
TRBD2 TRBJ2-1 TRBV18 NA TGTGCCAGCTCACCAGGACTAGCGGGAGGATCCAATGAGCAGTTCTTC CASSPGLAGGSNEQFF
NA TRBJ2-7 TRBV27 many TGTGCCAGCAGTTTTCGAGTAGGCCCCTTCTACGAGCAGTACTTC CASSFRVGPFYEQYF
NA TRBJ2-3 TRBV7-9 many TGTGCCAGCAGCTTAGTGGGTTCGGGAGCGTACACAGATACGCAGTATTTT CASSLVGSGAYTDTQYF
NA TRBJ2-1 TRBV20-1 few TGCAGTGCTAGAAGAGGCCAGAGCTCCTACAATGAGCAGTTCTTC CSARRGQSSYNEQFF
NA TRBJ1-1 TRBV6-1 NA TGTGCCAGCAGTGATCCAGGGGTCCCTGAAGCTTTCTTT CASSDPGVPEAFF
NA TRBJ2-2 TRBV11-2 few TGTGCCAGCAGCCTCTTGTCCAAAGCGCGAACCGGGGAGCTGTTTTTT CASSLLSKARTGELFF
NA TRBJ1-5 TRBV19 few TGTGCCAGTAGTGATCCCCCATTCCAGCCCCAGCATTTT CASSDPPFQPQHF
TRBD2 TRBJ2-3 TRBV7-9 few TGTGCCAGCAGCTTGGGTCGGGAGGGGGCAGATACGCAGTATTTT CASSLGREGADTQYF
NA TRBJ1-2 TRBV4-2 many TGTGCCAGCAGCCCAGAGAGGGACACTAGCGGCTACACCTTC CASSPERDTSGYTF
NA TRBJ1-2 TRBV7-9 NA TGTGCCAGCAGCTTAGATCCAGGGGCTTTGGGCTACACCTTC CASSLDPGALGYTF
NA TRBJ2-1 TRBV11-1 many TGTGCCAGCAGCTTAGAACGCCGAGAGGACAATGAGCAGTTCTTC CASSLERREDNEQFF
TRBD2 TRBJ2-1 TRBV13 many TGTGCCGCCGAGGGACTAGCGGGGACCTACAATGAGCAGTTCTTC CAAEGLAGTYNEQFF
NA TRBJ2-7 TRBV29-1 few TGCAGCGTTGTGGTGACAGCCTACGAGCAGTACTTC CSVVVTAYEQYF
TRBD1 TRBJ2-2 TRBV20-1 many TGCAGTGCTAGAGTTAGGGGACAGGGCATATCCGGGGAGCTGTTTTTT CSARVRGQGISGELFF
TRBD1 TRBJ1-4 TRBV29-1 many TGCAGCGCCCGAGGACAGGGGAGACTGTTTTTT CSARGQGRLFF
NA TRBJ2-7 TRBV11-2 many TGTGCCAGCAGCTTAGGGGCCGGGGAGTACGAGCAGTACTTC CASSLGAGEYEQYF
NA TRBJ2-5 TRBV9 NA TGTGCCAGCAGCGCCAGAGGGGGACTCTTTAAAGAGACCCAGTACTTC CASSARGGLFKETQYF
NA TRBJ2-1 TRBV28 NA TGTGCCATCCAGAACCTGGATGAGCAGTTCTTC CAIQNLDEQFF
NA TRBJ2-7 TRBV20-1 few TGCAGTGCTGTTGGAACAGGGGACGGGGGTTACGAGCAGTACTTC CSAVGTGDGGYEQYF
NA TRBJ2-7 TRBV19 few TGTGCCAGTAGGCCGAGAAGCTCCTACGAGCAGTACTTC CASRPRSSYEQYF
NA TRBJ2-7 TRBV5-1 many TGCGCCAGCAGCAGGGCTTCCGAGCAGTACTTC CASSRASEQYF
TRBD1 TRBJ2-7 TRBV30 many TGTGCCTGGAGGGGCGACAGGGGCCCCTACGAGCAGTACTTC CAWRGDRGPYEQYF
NA TRBJ2-3 TRBV7-2 many TGTGCCAGCAGCCTATCCACCGGACTGCGCACAGATACGCAGTATTTT CASSLSTGLRTDTQYF
NA TRBJ1-5 TRBV27 many TGTGCCAGCAGCCTAGTTCATAGCAATCAGCCCCAGCATTTT CASSLVHSNQPQHF
TRBD1 TRBJ1-1 TRBV7-9 few TGTGCCAGCAGCTCCTGGACAGGGAGGGGGATGAACACTGAAGCTTTCTTT CASSSWTGRGMNTEAFF
NA TRBJ1-5 TRBV7-2 many TGTGCCAGCAGCATGACGGGGTATAGCAATCAGCCCCAGCATTTT CASSMTGYSNQPQHF